This T cell receptor beta chain was sequenced for a study of blood T cells in healthy people across ages. Study-level findings and limits: With naive T cell percentage, TCR beta diversity showed a strong correlation. Per million T cells, the diversity of TCR beta decreased roughly linearly as age advanced.

V shed 5 bases and J shed 3 bases, with 11 bases lying between them. Germline CDR1 reads SEHNR; CDR2 reads FQNEAQ (reference sequence). The CDR3 runs to 14 residues. Next came a second PCR, run for about 6 to 12 cycles, which used a sample-barcoded 5' primer along with a J-beta primer mix. From the 5' RACE reads, TCRdb called clonotypes with MiXCR, one entry per CDR3 protein. Among hundreds of thousands of distinct CDR3 sequences, about 54% were seen once, and the ten largest hold approximately 40%. Drawn from each donor were 7.5 to 10 milliliters of peripheral blood. This clonotype was seen a single time. What it recognizes is unknown.

The specimen was blood. The clonotype comes from a man between 60 and 75 years old in good health. This sequence joins TRBV7-9 and TRBJ1-5, with unresolved D. CDR3: CASSPREDNQPQHF. The DNA for the CDR3 is TGTGCCAGCAGCCCCCGGGAAGACAATCAGCCCCAGCATTTT.